Listed below are T cell receptor beta chains from one sample, sequenced in a study of T cell changes during pregnancy in multiple sclerosis. TCRdb's copy holds only in-frame clones and misses some; the assay was immunoSEQ multiplex PCR. The table includes tens of thousands of clones, roughly nine tenths detected once. The specimen comprised peripheral blood, sampled before pregnancy. Source of these receptors: a female donor with multiple sclerosis, enrolled in a pregnancy study. The CDR3 runs from the conserved cysteine through the conserved F or W. Each record gives: D gene, clone size, V gene, J gene, CDR3 DNA, CDR3 protein. A D gene is named only where the DNA matches it firmly. Clone size appears in some rows only: once, few, many, or a class for an expanded clone.

>TRBD2|once|TRBV4-1|TRBJ2-3
TGCGCCAGCAGCCAAGGGGCGGGGGGCGGGGATACGCAGTATTTT
CASSQGAGGGDTQYF
>TRBD1|NA|TRBV9|TRBJ1-1
TGTGCCAGCAGCGTGTCTCCCCCCGGGACAGGGCCGGCAGCTTTCTTT
CASSVSPPGTGPAAFF
>NA|NA|TRBV2|TRBJ1-2
TGTGCCAGCAGTGGAGGGACTTTCTATGGCTACACCTTC
CASSGGTFYGYTF
>TRBD1|NA|TRBV2|TRBJ1-5
TGTGCCAGCAGCGACCCGGGACAGGGTCTCAATCAGCCCCAGCATTTT
CASSDPGQGLNQPQHF
>TRBD1|NA|TRBV27|TRBJ1-4
TGTGCCAGCAGTTCCATGGGACAGATTAAAACTAATGAAAAACTGTTTTTT
CASSSMGQIKTNEKLFF
>NA|NA|TRBV6-6|TRBJ2-7
TGTGCCAGCAGTACTCAGGACAGCCACGGGCTCTACGAGCAGTACTTC
CASSTQDSHGLYEQYF
>NA|NA|TRBV5-4|TRBJ2-2
TGTGCCAGCTCGGACCGGGCCCCTCGGGGCGGGGAGCTGTTTTTT
CASSDRAPRGGELFF
>NA|NA|TRBV7-3|TRBJ2-2
TGTGCCAGCAGCCTCTACAGAACCGGGGAGCTGTTTTTT
CASSLYRTGELFF
>NA|NA|TRBV7-7|TRBJ2-7
TGTGCTAGCAGCTTAGGGGCCGACTCCTACGAGCAGTACTTC
CASSLGADSYEQYF
>TRBD2|NA|TRBV27|TRBJ2-3
TGTGCCAGCCGTGGACTAGCGGGGGGCACAGATACGCAGTATTTT
CASRGLAGGTDTQYF
>NA|NA|TRBV19|TRBJ2-7
TGTGCCAGCCGGAGGGAAGGAGGCCACGAGCAGTACTTC
CASRREGGHEQYF
>TRBD1|NA|TRBV5-1|TRBJ2-7
TGCGCCAGCAGCGCACCGGGACAGGCCTACGAGCAGTACTTC
CASSAPGQAYEQYF
>NA|NA|TRBV7-2|TRBJ2-2
TGTGCCAGCAGCCTGAACAGGGTTTACACCGGGGAGCTGTTTTTT
CASSLNRVYTGELFF
>NA|NA|TRBV4-1|TRBJ1-4
TGCGCCAGCAGCCAAGAAGGGGGGGGGCGGGGTAATGAAAAACTGTTTTTT
CASSQEGGGRGNEKLFF
>NA|NA|TRBV21-1|TRBJ2-7
TGTGCCAGCAGCAAAGAACAGGGCTACGAGCAGTACTTC
CASSKEQGYEQYF
>TRBD1|few|TRBV7-8|TRBJ1-1
TGTGCCAGCAGCTCATCCGGGACAGGAACTGAAGCTTTCTTT
CASSSSGTGTEAFF
>TRBD1|NA|TRBV11-2|TRBJ1-3
TGTGCCAGCAGCCCAGGGACAGGTGGACTCTCTGGAAACACCATATATTTT
CASSPGTGGLSGNTIYF
>TRBD1|NA|TRBV7-3|TRBJ2-7
TGTGCCAGCAGCCCGACAGGGGGCCGGGGCGAGCAGTACTTC
CASSPTGGRGEQYF
>TRBD2|NA|TRBV5-4|TRBJ2-5
TGTGCCAGCAGCCCCAGACTAGCGGGGGGTCCGGGGGCCCAGTACTTC
CASSPRLAGGPGAQYF
>TRBD1|NA|TRBV6-4|TRBJ2-7
TGTGCCAGCAGTGGGGACAGGGGGCGCGGGTCGAAAGAGCAGTACTTC
CASSGDRGRGSKEQYF
>NA|NA|TRBV11-2|TRBJ2-7
TGTGCCAGCAGCCCTACAGAAAGCCGGTCCTACGAGCAGTACTTC
CASSPTESRSYEQYF
>NA|NA|TRBV18|TRBJ2-5
TGTGCCAGCTCACCAGCGCCAGAGACCCAGTACTTC
CASSPAPETQYF
>NA|NA|TRBV6-4|TRBJ2-1
TGTGCCAGCAGTGCGACTAGCTCCTACAATGAGCAGTTCTTC
CASSATSSYNEQFF
>TRBD2|NA|TRBV7-3|TRBJ2-2
TGTGCCAGCAGCTTGGAACTAGCGGGTAACACCGGGGAGCTGTTTTTT
CASSLELAGNTGELFF
>NA|NA|TRBV7-3|TRBJ1-2
TGTGCCAGCAGCTTAAAGGTCCCATCCTCGCAGGGGTTTAACTATGGCTACACCTTC
CASSLKVPSSQGFNYGYTF
>NA|NA|TRBV5-6|TRBJ1-4
TGTGCCAGCAGCTTGGTCGGGGTAACTAATGAAAAACTGTTTTTT
CASSLVGVTNEKLFF
>TRBD1|NA|TRBV5-4|TRBJ1-2
TGTGCCAGCAGCTTCGGGACAGCTAACTATGGCTACACCTTC
CASSFGTANYGYTF
>NA|NA|TRBV27|TRBJ2-6
TGTGCCACCCATTCGGTCTCTGGGGCCAACGTCCTGACTTTC
CATHSVSGANVLTF
>NA|NA|TRBV11-1|TRBJ2-7
TGTGCCAGCAGCTCGGATGGGGGGGGGCTCTCCTACGAGCAGTACTTC
CASSSDGGGLSYEQYF
>NA|NA|TRBV30|TRBJ1-1
TGTGCCTGGAGCCGGACTGAAGCTTTCTTT
CAWSRTEAFF
>TRBD1|NA|TRBV29-1|TRBJ2-7
TGCAGCGTTGGGGGACAGGGAAGCGAGCAGTACTTC
CSVGGQGSEQYF
>TRBD1|NA|TRBV18|TRBJ1-2
TGTGCCAGCTCAGTAGGGACAGGGAACTATGGCTACACCTTC
CASSVGTGNYGYTF
>NA|once|TRBV2|TRBJ2-7
TGTGCCAGCAGTGAAAAGGGGGGGTACGAGCAGTACTTC
CASSEKGGYEQYF
>NA|NA|TRBV4-1|TRBJ1-1
TGCGCCAGCAGCCAAGATACTGGCTCTAGCAACACTGAAGCTTTCTTT
CASSQDTGSSNTEAFF
>TRBD1|few|TRBV9|TRBJ1-2
TGTGCCAGCAGCGTAGGCCTGTGGGACAGGGAAGGTGGCTACACCTTC
CASSVGLWDREGGYTF
>NA|once|TRBV4-3|TRBJ1-1
TGCGCCAGCAGCCAAGATGACGGGGGGCTCTACACTGAAGCTTTCTTT
CASSQDDGGLYTEAFF